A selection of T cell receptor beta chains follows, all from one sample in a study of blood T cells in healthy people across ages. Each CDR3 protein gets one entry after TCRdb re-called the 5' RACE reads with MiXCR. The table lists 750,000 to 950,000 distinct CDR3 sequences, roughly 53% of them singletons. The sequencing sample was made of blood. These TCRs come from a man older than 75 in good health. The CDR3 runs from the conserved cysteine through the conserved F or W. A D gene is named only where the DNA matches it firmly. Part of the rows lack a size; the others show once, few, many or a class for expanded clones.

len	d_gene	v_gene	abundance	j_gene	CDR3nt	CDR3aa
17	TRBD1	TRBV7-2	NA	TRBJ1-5	TGTGCCAGCAGCTTTCGACTGGGACAGGGAGGAAATCAGCCCCAGCATTTT	CASSFRLGQGGNQPQHF
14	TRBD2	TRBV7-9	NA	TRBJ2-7	TGTGCCAGCAGCCACGCGGGAGCTCCCTACGAGCAGTACTTC	CASSHAGAPYEQYF
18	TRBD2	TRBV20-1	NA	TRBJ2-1	TGCAGTGCTAGCCGGGGACTAGCCGGAACCCCCACTTACAATGAGCAGTTCTTC	CSASRGLAGTPTYNEQFF
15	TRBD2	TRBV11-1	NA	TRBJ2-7	TGTGCCAGCAGCTCCTTAGCGGGAGTGGGGGATGAGCAGTACTTC	CASSSLAGVGDEQYF
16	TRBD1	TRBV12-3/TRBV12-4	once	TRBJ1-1	TGTGCCAGCAATTTTGGGGGGACAGGGGCGGGCACTGAAGCTTTCTTT	CASNFGGTGAGTEAFF
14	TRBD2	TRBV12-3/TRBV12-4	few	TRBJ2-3	TGTGCCAGCAGCCCGCTAGGGAGGGGCAGATACGCGTATTTT	CASSPLGRGRYAYF
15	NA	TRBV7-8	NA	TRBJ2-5	TGTGCCAGCAGCTTACTAAGAGGGGGACGAGAGACCCAGTACTTC	CASSLLRGGRETQYF
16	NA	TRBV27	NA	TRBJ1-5	TGTGCCAGCAGTTTATGGGCGGGACGAGGAGATCAGCCCCAGCATTTT	CASSLWAGRGDQPQHF
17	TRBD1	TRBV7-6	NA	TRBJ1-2	TGTGCCAGCAGCTTCCTCAGGCCGGGACAGGGGAACTATGGCTACACCTTC	CASSFLRPGQGNYGYTF
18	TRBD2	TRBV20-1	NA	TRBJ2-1	TGCAGTGCCCCAACGGGGGGCTTAGCGGGAGGGCCCTTCAATGAGCAGTTCTTC	CSAPTGGLAGGPFNEQFF